Each of the 30 T cell receptor beta chains below was sequenced from the same sample in a study of OX40 agonist ivuxolimab in advanced cancers. Clones were read by immunoSEQ multiplex PCR, and TCRdb kept only the in-frame ones, dropping some. The table has roughly 11,000 clones, around 84% seen once. The specimen comprised CD4+ or CD8+ T cells sorted from blood, sampled in a trial of the OX40 agonist ivuxolimab. These receptors were taken from an adult with an advanced solid tumor such as melanoma, head and neck, liver or kidney cancer.

The chain recombines TRBV19 with TRBJ2-5; 9 nucleotides align to TRBD1. The CDR3 loop spans 19 amino acids. In germline, CDR1 is LNHDA, CDR2 SQIVND (reference sequence). With 3 bases clipped from V and 1 base from J, the junction kept 15 bases outside the gene matches. The CDR3 spells CASSIRDRAVSGRQETQYF. CDR3 nucleotides: TGTGCCAGTAGTATCAGGGACAGGGCTGTTAGCGGGCGCCAAGAGACCCAGTACTTC.

This chain uses TRBV6-6 with TRBJ1-4, with D possibly TRBD1 on 5 matching bases. CDR1 is MNHNY and CDR2 is SVGAGI in the germline V gene (reference sequence). This CDR3 has 13 amino acids. V shed 0 bases and J shed 8 bases, with 7 bases lying between them. This CDR3 reads CASSYSDREKLFF. The CDR3 DNA sequence: TGTGCCAGCAGTTACTCTGACAGAGAAAAACTGTTTTTT.

This clone was recorded once. Here the CDR3 reads CASSFTGQEEEKLFF. DNA for the CDR3: TGTGCCAGCAGCTTTACCGGCCAGGAAGAGGAAAAACTGTTTTTT. This chain uses TRBV7-9 with TRBJ1-4; no definite D call. CDR3 length equals 15 residues. Trimming shortened V by 3 bases and J by 8 bases, and 16 bases separated the two germline ends. From germline, CDR1 is SEHNR and CDR2 FQNEAQ (reference sequence).

The V and J genes are TRBV15 and TRBJ1-4; no firm D call. V lost 3 bases and J lost 0, with 11 bases in between. Germline-derived CDR1 and CDR2 are LNHNV and YYDKDF (reference sequence). This CDR3 contains 16 residues. The CDR3 is CATSRAVGATNEKLFF. In DNA form, the CDR3 reads TGTGCCACCAGCAGGGCAGTAGGAGCAACTAATGAAAAACTGTTTTTT. Full variable domain (rest looked up from reference TRBV15 and TRBJ1-4): DAMVIQNPRYQVTQFGKPVTLSCSQTLNHNVMYWYQQKSSQAPKLLFHYYDKDFNNEADTPDNFQSRRPNTSFCFLDIRSPGLGDTAMYLCATSRAVGATNEKLFFGSGTQLSVL.

V and J are TRBV10-3 and TRBJ2-1; 10 bases line up with TRBD2. The CDR3 consists of 17 residues. Germline values: CDR1 ENHRY, CDR2 SYGVKD. J was trimmed by 9 bases and V by 3 bases; bases with no gene match: 14. This chain's CDR3 is CAISESGGTSVVGEQFF. The CDR3 bases are TGTGCCATCAGTGAATCTGGGGGGACTAGCGTGGTGGGTGAGCAGTTCTTC.

The chain uses TRBV7-6 and TRBJ1-1, with a possible D match to TRBD1 (5 bases). CDR3 length: 16 residues. Germline V gene lookup returns CDR1 SGHVS and CDR2 FNYEAQ. V lost 5 bases to trimming and J lost 1 base, with 17 bases between them. In DNA form, the CDR3 reads TGTGCCAGCAGCATCTACGGGGGAGGGGAGAACACTGAAGCTTTCTTT. The encoded protein is CASSIYGGGENTEAFF.

This clone was counted between two and nine times. The genes are TRBV28 and TRBJ2-2; 11 bases are a match to TRBD2. There are 13 residues in the CDR3. Germline trimming cut 8 bases from V and 5 bases from J; bases unmatched to any gene: 1. Germline V gene lookup returns CDR1 MDHEN and CDR2 SYDVKM. CDR3 sequence (DNA): TGTGCCAGCCGACTAGCGGGAACCGGGGAGCTGTTTTTT. Its translation: CASRLAGTGELFF.

The V gene is TRBV9, the J gene TRBJ1-4; 10 bases fit TRBD1. The CDR3 is 15 amino acids. Germline CDR1 SGDLS, CDR2 YYNGEE. The ends lost 0 bases at V and 7 bases at J; junction bases unmatched: 3. CDR3 sequence: CASSVGTGGLEKLFF. The CDR3 region has the DNA TGTGCCAGCAGCGTAGGGACAGGGGGGCTTGAAAAACTGTTTTTT.

This clone was picked up a small number of times. The V and J genes are TRBV7-9 and TRBJ1-4; D is unresolved. The length of the CDR3 is 15 residues. V was cut by 0 bases and J by 8 bases, with 13 bases left in between. The germline CDR1 and CDR2 sequences are SEHNR and FQNEAQ (reference sequence). The CDR3 region has the DNA TGTGCCAGCAGCTTAGCCGATCCCAGTGGGGAAAAACTGTTTTTT. Translated, it gives CASSLADPSGEKLFF. Full variable domain (outside the CDR3, taken from reference TRBV7-9 and TRBJ1-4): DTGVSQNPRHKITKRGQNVTFRCDPISEHNRLYWYRQTLGQGPEFLTYFQNEAQLEKSRLLSDRFSAERPKGSFSTLEIQRTEQGDSAMYLCASSLADPSGEKLFFGSGTQLSVL.

The chain employs TRBV10-3 and TRBJ1-2; maybe TRBD1 (5 bases). The CDR3 contains 16 residues. Germline assignment: CDR1 ENHRY and CDR2 SYGVKD. Here the CDR3 reads CAELGPLRTINYGYTF. The DNA for the CDR3 is TGTGCTGAATTGGGACCCCTTAGGACTATAAACTATGGCTACACCTTC.

The gene calls are TRBV28 and TRBJ2-4; D might be TRBD1 (6 bases). The V end was cut by 5 bases, the J end by 0 bases, with 14 bases between. The germline V gene encodes CDR1 MDHEN and CDR2 SYDVKM. CDR3 length: 16 amino acids. This CDR3 reads CASSQTGFLAKNIQYF. Here the CDR3 DNA reads TGTGCCAGCAGTCAAACAGGGTTTCTAGCCAAAAACATTCAGTACTTC.

This chain connects TRBV5-6 to TRBJ1-2, with 12 positions matching TRBD1. The V gene end was trimmed by 4 bases and the J gene end by 3 bases; junction bases not matched to a gene: 4. CDR1 and CDR2 (germline): SGHDT, YYEEEE. There are 15 residues in the CDR3. CDR3 sequence: CASSPGQGAYYGYTF. CDR3 bases: TGTGCCAGCAGCCCGGGACAGGGGGCGTACTATGGCTACACCTTC.

The genes are TRBV9 and TRBJ1-1, with a weak D call TRBD1 (6 bases). Trimming took off 0 bases at V and 5 bases at J, with 17 bases between the two ends. Germline-derived CDR1 and CDR2 are SGDLS and YYNGEE. The CDR3 is 16 residues long. The CDR3 DNA is TGTGCCAGCAGCGTAGAGGGGGTGGCATCCTTGACTGAAGCTTTCTTT. Translation: CASSVEGVASLTEAFF.

The chain combines TRBV6-6 with TRBJ1-6; tentative D call: TRBD1 (6 bases). Per germline, CDR1 MNHNY and CDR2 SVGAGI (reference sequence). The germline V and J ends were trimmed by 6 bases and 7 bases, with 13 bases remaining between them. CDR3 size: 14 residues. The CDR3: CASSPSGANSPLHF. The CDR3, as DNA: TGTGCCAGCAGCCCCTCGGGGGCGAATTCACCCCTCCACTTT.

The chain carries TRBV5-4 and TRBJ1-2, with 9 positions matching TRBD1. V lost 0 bases, J lost 3 bases, and 9 bases stayed unmatched. Germline-derived CDR1 and CDR2 are SGHNT and YYREEE (reference sequence). The CDR3 consists of 17 residues. The CDR3 region has the DNA TGTGCCAGCAGCTTGGGGGGACAGGGCGAAACGCACTATGGCTACACCTTC. Translated: CASSLGGQGETHYGYTF.

V and J are TRBV11-2 and TRBJ2-7, with a possible D match to TRBD1 (6 bases). The CDR3 runs to 12 residues. The V end lost 4 bases, the J end lost 3 bases, and 7 bases lay between the germline ends. Per the germline V gene, CDR1 is SGHAT and CDR2 is FQNNGV. The chain's CDR3 is CASSSQGYEQYF. In DNA form, the CDR3 reads TGTGCCAGCAGCTCACAGGGCTACGAGCAGTACTTC.

This clone was detected once. This chain uses TRBV30 with TRBJ1-2, with 10 bases lining up with TRBD1. Germline CDR1 reads GTSNPN; CDR2 reads SVGIG (reference sequence). The CDR3 runs 14 residues. V lost 2 bases and J lost 5; bases outside the gene matches: 5. Here the CDR3 DNA reads TGTGCCTGGAGTCAGACAGGGGGCGCTTATGGCTACACCTTC. Encoded protein: CAWSQTGGAYGYTF.

The gene calls are TRBV7-9 and TRBJ2-7; D could derive from TRBD1 or TRBD2 (5 bases each). Deletions cut 5 bases from V and 6 bases from J, with 20 bases between. Per the germline V gene, CDR1 is SEHNR and CDR2 is FQNEAQ (reference sequence). This CDR3 region has 15 residues. The CDR3 protein is CASSPSRDRPAEQYF. Here the CDR3 DNA reads TGTGCCAGCAGCCCTTCGAGGGACCGACCTGCCGAGCAGTACTTC. Filled out from reference TRBV7-9 and TRBJ2-7, the complete variable domain reads DTGVSQNPRHKITKRGQNVTFRCDPISEHNRLYWYRQTLGQGPEFLTYFQNEAQLEKSRLLSDRFSAERPKGSFSTLEIQRTEQGDSAMYLCASSPSRDRPAEQYFGPGTRLTVT.

This sequence joins TRBV19 and TRBJ1-1; unclear D gene. Germline CDR1 and CDR2: LNHDA and SQIVND (reference sequence). The CDR3 extends over 17 amino acids. Trimming pared 3 bases from V and 0 bases from J, leaving 17 bases between. The CDR3 region is CASSISGPGGMNTEAFF. DNA of the CDR3: TGTGCCAGTAGTATCTCAGGCCCCGGTGGTATGAACACTGAAGCTTTCTTT.

Comments on this clone: The junction shows a germline mismatch at one end, possibly a read error. The chain uses TRBV5-4 and TRBJ2-7; 10 bases fit TRBD1. The CDR3 length is 13 residues. Germline loops: CDR1 SGHNT, CDR2 YYREEE (reference sequence). The chain's CDR3 is CASSPGDRGNEDF. CDR3 nucleotide sequence: TGTGCCAGCAGCCCAGGGGACAGGGGCAATGAAGACTTC.

This chain joins TRBV28 and TRBJ2-7, with 9 bases identical to TRBD2. CDR3 length equals 15 residues. Trimming cost V 2 bases and J 6 bases; bases outside gene matches: 8. CDR1 is MDHEN and CDR2 is SYDVKM in the germline V gene. The CDR3 DNA follows: TGTGCCAGCAGTTTAGGCCTAGCGGGATTGGCCGAGCAGTACTTC. Translated, it gives CASSLGLAGLAEQYF.

Here the CDR3 DNA reads TGTGCCAGCAGTGAGGCGGGGGGTACTCAGCCCCAGCATTTT. It yields the protein CASSEAGGTQPQHF. The rearrangement joins TRBV2 to TRBJ1-5; tentatively, D is TRBD1 (5 bases). The CDR3 contains 14 residues. V was clipped by 3 bases and J by 6 bases, with 12 bases between them. Germline V gene sequence: CDR1 SNHLY, CDR2 FYNNEI.

This chain connects TRBV2 to TRBJ2-5; possibly TRBD1 for D (6 bases). The CDR3 extends over 15 amino acids. Looked up from germline, CDR1 is SNHLY and CDR2 is FYNNEI. Trimming took 5 bases from V and 2 from J, leaving 15 bases between them. In DNA, the CDR3 is TGTGCCAGCAGTCCAGGGGCCCCTCAACAAGAGACCCAGTACTTC. It yields the protein CASSPGAPQQETQYF.

The chain joins TRBV4-3 to TRBJ2-7, with D perhaps TRBD2 (5 bases). V dropped 0 bases and J dropped 0 bases, with 18 bases sitting between them. The CDR3 contains 18 residues. CDR1 and CDR2 (germline): LGHNA, YSLEER. In DNA, the CDR3 is TGCGCCAGCAGCCAAGATCCCTGGAAAGCGGCCCTCTCCTACGAGCAGTACTTC. This sequence encodes CASSQDPWKAALSYEQYF.

This chain links TRBV4-1 with TRBJ1-1; no clear D. This CDR3 spans 13 amino acids. Germline assignment: CDR1 MGHRA and CDR2 YSYEKL. The V gene lost 2 bases and the J gene lost 4 bases, with 8 bases spanning the gap. CDR3 nucleotide sequence: TGCGCCAGCAGCCAATATGTGGGCACTGAAGCTTTCTTT. It is translated as CASSQYVGTEAFF.

As for this clone: Other nucleotide sequences in the sample specify the same CDR3. The rearrangement uses TRBV6-5 and TRBJ2-3; D may be TRBD1 or TRBD2 (6 bases each). Germline CDR1 and CDR2: MNHEY and SVGAGI. V lost 2 bases and J 5 bases, leaving 11 bases between the germline ends. This CDR3 is 14 amino acids long. In DNA form, the CDR3 reads TGTGCCAGCAGTTACGGGGGGCGGGGAGATACGCAGTATTTT. Translating it yields CASSYGGRGDTQYF.

This chain connects TRBV7-3 to TRBJ2-2, with D hard to call. Trimming left V 5 bases short and J 3 bases short, with 4 bases between. This CDR3 is 12 amino acids long. Per germline, CDR1 SGHTA and CDR2 FQGTGA. CDR3 coding DNA: TGTGCCAGCAGCCCCGACACCGGGGAGCTGTTTTTT. Amino acid sequence: CASSPDTGELFF.

J is TRBJ2-1 and V is TRBV9, with D possibly called TRBD1 or TRBD2 (5 bases each). This CDR3 has 13 residues. CDR1 and CDR2 from the germline V gene are SGDLS and YYNGEE. Trimming took off 0 bases at V and 5 bases at J, with 6 bases between the two ends. The CDR3 DNA follows: TGTGCCAGCAGCGTAGGGGGGAACAATGAGCAGTTCTTC. It yields the protein CASSVGGNNEQFF.

V is TRBV10-3 and J is TRBJ2-5; 9 bases align to TRBD2. Germline lookup yields CDR1 ENHRY and CDR2 SYGVKD. The V gene end was trimmed by 3 bases and the J gene end by 7 bases; junction bases not matched to a gene: 9. The CDR3 is made up of 15 amino acids. CDR3 amino acids: CAISDERGDSGTQYF. DNA for the CDR3: TGTGCCATCAGTGATGAGCGGGGGGATTCGGGGACCCAGTACTTC.

The genes are TRBV19 and TRBJ1-6; D unclear. Trimming shortened V by 5 bases and J by 7 bases, and 15 bases separated the two germline ends. CDR3 size: 15 residues. Germline CDR1 reads LNHDA; CDR2 reads SQIVND (reference sequence). CDR3 sequence: CASSPGHGRNSPLHF. CDR3 coding DNA: TGTGCCAGTAGTCCCGGGCATGGGAGGAATTCACCCCTCCACTTT.